These 30 T cell receptor beta chains were sequenced from one sample in a study of PD-L1 blockade in urothelial cancer. Assay: immunoSEQ multiplex PCR; the TCRdb copy retains only in-frame clones and omits some. The sample yields tens of thousands of clones, under 90% seen once. The time point was: pretreatment peripheral blood. Sample: PBMCs, taken around atezolizumab (anti-PD-L1) treatment. These receptors came from a man aged 55 to 70 with urothelial cancer.

The chain carries TRBV2 and TRBJ2-3, with 8 bases aligning to TRBD2. V was clipped by 4 bases and J by 2 bases; unmatched bases: 8. CDR3 size: 16 residues. Germline-derived CDR1 and CDR2 are SNHLY and FYNNEI. This CDR3 is CASSAGRAAFTDTQYF. The CDR3 nucleotides are TGTGCCAGCAGTGCCGGGAGGGCTGCCTTCACAGATACGCAGTATTTT.

V usage is TRBV11-3 and J usage is TRBJ2-1, with 8 bases fitting TRBD2. J lost 7 bases, V lost 1 base, and 6 bases had no gene match. Germline loops: CDR1 SGHNT, CDR2 YENEEA. The CDR3 extends over 15 amino acids. The CDR3 bases are TGTGCCAGCAGCTTAGCGGGAGGGCCACGTAATGAGCAGTTCTTC. Its protein is CASSLAGGPRNEQFF. Variable domain in full (rest from reference TRBV11-3 and TRBJ2-1): EAGVVQSPRYKIIEKKQPVAFWCNPISGHNTLYWYLQNLGQGPELLIRYENEEAVDDSQLPKDRFSAERLKGVDSTLKIQPAELGDSAVYLCASSLAGGPRNEQFFGPGTRLTVL.

This sequence joins TRBV5-1 and TRBJ2-1; TRBD2 aligns across 14 bases. V lost 4 bases and J lost 4; bases outside the gene matches: 4. Looked up from germline, CDR1 is SGHRS and CDR2 is YFSETQ. The CDR3 has 16 residues. CDR3 bases: TGCGCCAGCAGCCCCTGGACTAGCGGGGGGTACAATGAGCAGTTCTTC. Translation: CASSPWTSGGYNEQFF.

V gene TRBV19 combines with J gene TRBJ1-5, with unresolved D. CDR1 LNHDA and CDR2 SQIVND come from the germline V gene (reference sequence). The CDR3 contains 13 residues. The ends were cut back, 3 bases at V and 7 bases at J, with 10 bases in the middle. This CDR3 is CASSMGRRQPQHF. In nucleotides, the CDR3 is TGTGCCAGTAGTATGGGCAGGCGCCAGCCCCAGCATTTT.

This clone was seen once. V gene TRBV7-9 combines with J gene TRBJ2-2; D is unresolved. The CDR3 has 17 amino acids. V dropped 1 base and J dropped 0 bases, with 12 bases sitting between them. The germline gives CDR1 SEHNR, CDR2 FQNEAQ (reference sequence). The CDR3 sequence is CASSLVGGKTNTGELFF. DNA of the CDR3: TGTGCCAGCAGCTTAGTTGGCGGTAAAACGAACACCGGGGAGCTGTTTTTT.

The J gene is TRBJ2-7, the V gene TRBV4-2; 8 bases align to TRBD1. The CDR3 spans 18 residues. Trimming at V came to 4 bases and at J to 0 bases, leaving 14 bases not matched to a gene. The germline CDR1 and CDR2 sequences are LGHNA and YNFKEQ. The CDR3 is CASSLGLQGGTSSYEQYF. The CDR3 DNA reads as TGTGCCAGCAGCCTGGGTTTACAGGGGGGAACTAGCTCCTACGAGCAGTACTTC.

Only a few counts were recorded for this clone. DNA for the CDR3: TGTGCCAGCAGCTCGACAGGGGGCTCTGAAGCTTTCTTT. Protein: CASSSTGGSEAFF. The chain uses TRBV14 and TRBJ1-1; 10 positions agree with TRBD1. V gave up 5 bases and J gave up 6 bases; unmatched junction bases: 3. This CDR3 spans 13 amino acids. Germline V lookup: CDR1 SGHDN, CDR2 FVKESK.

The chain is built from TRBV7-2 and TRBJ2-7, with D unresolved. The CDR3 is 13 amino acids. V lost 3 bases, J lost 6 bases, and 12 bases lay in between. In germline, CDR1 is SGHTA, CDR2 FQGNSA. As DNA, the CDR3 is TGTGCCAGCAGCTTGAACCCTACCCTCGAGCAGTACTTC. Its translation is CASSLNPTLEQYF.

The chain uses TRBV4-2 and TRBJ2-2; 13 bases are a match to TRBD2. CDR3 size: 18 residues. From germline, CDR1 is LGHNA and CDR2 YNFKEQ. The V and J ends lost 3 bases and 6 bases, in that order; junction bases with no gene match: 10. CDR3 DNA: TGTGCCAGCAGCCAGAAAACTAGGACTAGCGGGGGCCCCGGGGAGCTGTTTTTT. Translated, it gives CASSQKTRTSGGPGELFF.

This chain uses TRBV12-5 with TRBJ1-1; D perhaps matches TRBD1 (5 bases). The germline V gene encodes CDR1 LGHNT and CDR2 FRNRAP. The V gene lost 4 bases and the J gene lost 5 bases, with 23 bases spanning the gap. The CDR3 has 17 amino acids. The CDR3 region is CASGSPPWGGVGTEAFF. For the CDR3, the DNA is TGTGCTAGTGGTTCTCCTCCCTGGGGGGGGGTTGGGACTGAAGCTTTCTTT.

The V gene is TRBV19, the J gene TRBJ2-7; D is ambiguous. CDR3 length: 13 residues. The V gene's germline CDR1 is LNHDA and CDR2 SQIVND (reference sequence). V was pared by 1 base and J by 3 bases, with 7 bases between. CDR3: CASSIARGYEQYF. CDR3 DNA: TGTGCCAGTAGTATAGCACGAGGCTACGAGCAGTACTTC.

The chain carries TRBV20-1 and TRBJ2-5, with TRBD1 matching 7 bases. The germline gives CDR1 DFQATT, CDR2 SNEGSKA (reference sequence). After removal of 3 bases from V and 9 bases from J, the junction contained 4 bases not matched to a gene. The length of the CDR3 is 11 residues. CDR3 sequence (DNA): TGCAGTGCTAGGACAGGGTTGGCCCAGTACTTC. It codes for CSARTGLAQYF.

The rearrangement uses TRBV5-1 and TRBJ2-1; D not certain. Germline CDR1 reads SGHRS; CDR2 reads YFSETQ. V shed 5 bases and J shed 3 bases, with 15 bases lying between them. The CDR3 is 15 amino acids. In DNA form, the CDR3 reads TGCGCCAGCAGAAAGAACGACTTAATCTACAATGAGCAGTTCTTC. Translated, it gives CASRKNDLIYNEQFF.

As regards this clone: One end of the junction fails to match germline, which may point to a read error. V usage is TRBV5-1 and J usage is TRBJ2-7; 8 positions agree with TRBD2. The CDR3 loop spans 18 amino acids. Looked up from germline, CDR1 is SGHRS and CDR2 is YFSETQ. CDR3 loop: CASRLLGTRGHVAENFTF. In DNA form, the CDR3 reads TGCGCCAGCAGGCTGCTGGGGACTAGGGGTCATGTAGCGGAGAACTTTACCTTC.

This clone was counted only a few times. The CDR3 is CASRGTGVSSGELFF. DNA for the CDR3: TGTGCCAGCAGAGGGACAGGGGTTTCTTCCGGGGAGCTGTTTTTT. The chain is built from TRBV5-5 and TRBJ2-2; the match to TRBD1 covers 10 bases. The germline CDR1 and CDR2 sequences are SGHKS and YYEKEE (reference sequence). J lost 6 bases, V lost 5 bases, and 7 bases had no gene match. This CDR3 is 15 amino acids long.

The chain recombines TRBV10-3 with TRBJ2-7; 8 bases line up with TRBD1. CDR1 and CDR2 (germline): ENHRY, SYGVKD. Trimming removed 7 bases from V and 5 bases from J; junction bases left unmatched: 10. CDR3 size: 14 residues. DNA of the CDR3: TGTGCCATCAAGAACCAGGGGGCGTTCGACGAGCAGTACTTC. This gives the protein CAIKNQGAFDEQYF.

J is TRBJ2-7 and V is TRBV29-1, with a weak D call TRBD2 (6 bases). The ends were cut back, 2 bases at V and 3 bases at J, with 8 bases in the middle. The CDR3 length is 12 residues. Germline lookup yields CDR1 SQVTM and CDR2 ANQGSEA. CDR3 protein: CSVETTSYEQYF. In DNA form, the CDR3 reads TGCAGCGTTGAAACGACTAGCTACGAGCAGTACTTC.

This chain uses TRBV5-6 with TRBJ1-2, with D possibly matching TRBD1 (6 bases). The V end lost 2 bases, the J end lost 2 bases, and 13 bases lay between the germline ends. The germline V gene has CDR1 SGHDT and CDR2 YYEEEE. This CDR3 comprises 15 residues. The CDR3 loop is CASSFLGQPNYGYTF. The DNA for the CDR3 is TGTGCCAGCAGCTTTCTTGGACAGCCGAACTATGGCTACACCTTC.

V gene TRBV5-6 combines with J gene TRBJ1-1, with D maybe TRBD1 (5 bases). Germline-derived CDR1 and CDR2 are SGHDT and YYEEEE. CDR3 size: 14 residues. The ends were cut back, 7 bases at V and 5 bases at J, with 18 bases in the middle. The DNA of the CDR3 is TGTGCCAGCGCCCTGGGGGGGGATCAGACTGAAGCTTTCTTT. Its translation: CASALGGDQTEAFF.

This chain links TRBV30 with TRBJ2-3; the D gene is possibly TRBD2 (6 bases). Trimming shortened V by 3 bases and J by 3 bases, and 10 bases separated the two germline ends. Germline-derived CDR1 and CDR2 are GTSNPN and SVGIG (reference sequence). The CDR3 totals 13 residues. In DNA form, the CDR3 reads TGTGCCTGGAGGTGGAGGGGAACAGATACGCAGTATTTT. Its translation is CAWRWRGTDTQYF.

The rearrangement uses TRBV11-3 and TRBJ2-1; 8 nucleotides agree with TRBD2. This CDR3 comprises 15 residues. Unmatched junction bases numbered 3, after V lost 5 bases and J lost 0 bases. Per the germline V gene, CDR1 is SGHNT and CDR2 is YENEEA. The CDR3 region is CASSRGGSSYNEQFF. Here the CDR3 DNA reads TGTGCCAGCAGCCGGGGGGGGAGCTCCTACAATGAGCAGTTCTTC.

The chain carries TRBV28 and TRBJ2-5; D is possibly TRBD1 (6 bases). CDR1 and CDR2 (germline): MDHEN, SYDVKM. Trimming removed 1 base at V and 7 bases at J, with 16 bases between. The CDR3 spans 15 residues. The CDR3 coding sequence is TGTGCCAGCAGTTTATCTGACAGGTACCGAAGGACCCAGTACTTC. It specifies CASSLSDRYRRTQYF.

This chain joins TRBV6-6 and TRBJ1-5; a possible D gene is TRBD1 (5 bases). V was shortened by 0 bases and J by 5 bases, with 8 bases between the two germline ends. This CDR3 region has 14 residues. CDR1 and CDR2 (germline): MNHNY, SVGAGI (reference sequence). CDR3 nucleotide sequence: TGTGCCAGCAGTTACTCGACAGCCGATCAGCCCCAGCATTTT. It encodes CASSYSTADQPQHF.

There are a few counts of this clone. The chain employs TRBV2 and TRBJ1-1; 8 bases map to TRBD1. The germline V gene encodes CDR1 SNHLY and CDR2 FYNNEI. The trim removed 6 bases at V and 4 bases at J, leaving 4 bases unmatched. The CDR3 extends over 13 amino acids. CDR3 protein: CASREDRATEAFF. CDR3 DNA: TGTGCCAGCAGAGAGGACAGGGCCACTGAAGCTTTCTTT.

This chain connects TRBV18 to TRBJ2-1, with D possibly being TRBD1 (6 bases). V lost 5 bases and J 7 bases, leaving 18 bases between the germline ends. The CDR3 spans 15 residues. The germline V gene has CDR1 KGHSH and CDR2 LQKENI. This CDR3 reads CASSSTQGIWNEQFF. CDR3 DNA sequence: TGTGCCAGCTCATCAACTCAGGGGATTTGGAATGAGCAGTTCTTC.

The chain joins TRBV6-1 to TRBJ1-3; 11 nucleotides align to TRBD1. Germline CDR1 is MNHNS and CDR2 is SASEGT. The CDR3 loop spans 17 amino acids. V lost 4 bases to trimming and J lost 2 bases; unmatched junction nucleotides: 7. The CDR3 nucleotides are TGTGCCAGCAGTGCACTAGGGACAGGGGGAGCTGGAAACACCATATATTTT. Translating gives CASSALGTGGAGNTIYF.

V is TRBV7-2 and J is TRBJ1-2; 8 bases match TRBD1. Germline V gene lookup returns CDR1 SGHTA and CDR2 FQGNSA. The CDR3 has 13 residues. V shed 4 bases, J shed 7 bases, and the junction held 5 bases outside the gene matches. CDR3 protein: CASSSRGLAGYTF. In DNA form, the CDR3 reads TGTGCCAGCAGCTCCAGGGGGCTGGCTGGCTACACCTTC. The whole variable domain, remainder taken from reference TRBV7-2 and TRBJ1-2, is GAGVSQSPSNKVTEKGKDVELRCDPISGHTALYWYRQSLGQGLEFLIYFQGNSAPDKSGLPSDRFSAERTGGSVSTLTIQRTQQEDSAVYLCASSSRGLAGYTFGSGTRLTVV.

The rearrangement uses TRBV28 and TRBJ2-7; TRBD2 matches at 10 bases. The CDR3 length is 17 residues. V shed 6 bases and J 3 bases; nucleotides not matched to a gene: 14. Germline CDR1 is MDHEN and CDR2 is SYDVKM. The CDR3 DNA reads as TGTGCCAGCAGCTACGCCAGAGCGGGAGGGGGGAACTACGAGCAGTACTTC. Its protein product is CASSYARAGGGNYEQYF. Full variable domain (rest looked up from reference TRBV28 and TRBJ2-7): DVKVTQSSRYLVKRTGEKVFLECVQDMDHENMFWYRQDPGLGLRLIYFSYDVKMKEKGDIPEGYSVSREKKERFSLILESASTNQTSMYLCASSYARAGGGNYEQYFGPGTRLTVT.

This chain joins TRBV6-6 and TRBJ2-7, with TRBD1 matching over 9 bases. The CDR3 runs to 14 residues. Per the germline V gene, CDR1 is MNHNY and CDR2 is SVGAGI (reference sequence). Trimming took 0 bases from V and 5 from J; bases not matched to a gene: 2. The CDR3 region is CASSYSTGGHEQYF. CDR3 sequence (DNA): TGTGCCAGCAGTTACTCTACAGGGGGCCACGAGCAGTACTTC.

V is TRBV11-3 and J is TRBJ2-1; D call uncertain. Deletions cut 1 base from V and 9 bases from J, with 10 bases between. The CDR3 length is 13 residues. Germline V gene sequence: CDR1 SGHNT, CDR2 YENEEA. CDR3 amino acids: CASSLGLVAEQFF. CDR3 in DNA: TGTGCCAGCAGCTTAGGGCTAGTCGCTGAGCAGTTCTTC.